This entry is about one T cell receptor beta chain. The CDR3 runs to 13 residues. Germline V CDR1 and CDR2: SGHAT, FQNNGV. V dropped 3 bases and J dropped 6 bases, with 11 bases sitting between them. These data originate in a study of radiation and T cells in renal cell carcinoma. Assay: immunoSEQ multiplex PCR; the TCRdb copy retains only in-frame clones and omits some. Among about 86,000 clones, about 85% were seen once, and the ten largest hold roughly 10%. Time point given: blood 4 weeks post-SBRT, at nephrectomy. Treatment in this sample: 15 Gy SBRT to primary tumor, nephrectomy 4 weeks later. Nephrectomy followed 15 Gy stereotactic body radiation by 4 weeks. Blood was sampled at baseline, 2 weeks and 4 weeks after SBRT. This renal cell carcinoma was of the clear cell type.

This sequence joins TRBV11-2 and TRBJ1-1; D is perhaps TRBD1 (6 bases). This sequence originates from a man aged 50-59 years with renal cell carcinoma. The starting material was blood, obtained from a patient whose treatment included radiotherapy and nephrectomy. The CDR3 loop is CASSFLRGAEAFF. CDR3 nucleotides: TGTGCCAGCAGCTTTTTAAGGGGGGCTGAAGCTTTCTTT.